A selection of T cell receptor beta chains follows, all from one sample in a study of shared clonotypes between healthy human individuals. The protocol was immunoSEQ multiplex PCR, while the TCRdb copy is restricted to in-frame clones and leaves out a portion. The sample holds roughly 1,600,000 clones, approximately 98.5% seen once. Sequencing was done on a sample of naive CD4+ T cells sorted from blood. The receptors were sampled from a young man in good health. The CDR3 runs from the conserved cysteine through the conserved F or W. The D gene is left open where the match is weak.

V gene,D gene,J gene,CDR3 protein
TRBV28,TRBD1,TRBJ2-7,CASTGDRDPTYEQYF
TRBV5-6,TRBD1,TRBJ2-5,CASSGRTGGLETQYF
TRBV27,.,TRBJ2-3,CASSLSVVADTQYF
TRBV5-5,.,TRBJ2-7,CASSLSRGFSYEQYF
TRBV28,TRBD2,TRBJ2-4,CASSLNTEGGNIQYF
TRBV10-2,TRBD1,TRBJ1-2,CAGTGAARGTGYGYTF
TRBV20-1,.,TRBJ2-1,CSARDTSPFF
TRBV18,TRBD1,TRBJ2-7,CASSPRTGNYEQYF
TRBV7-8,.,TRBJ1-1,CASSRNNMNTEAFF
TRBV6-5,.,TRBJ2-7,CASRNGRSAIYEQYF
TRBV6-1,TRBD1,TRBJ1-1,CASETGLNTEAFF
TRBV7-2,.,TRBJ1-1,CASSLAGAGASEAFF
TRBV30,.,TRBJ1-3,CAWTNRRVGNTIYF
TRBV9,.,TRBJ2-2,CASSASGFFTGELFF
TRBV11-2,TRBD1,TRBJ2-7,CASSLGDWTGRYF
TRBV9,.,TRBJ2-7,CASSVGASSARTYEQYF
TRBV6-5,TRBD2,TRBJ2-3,CASSLAGVDTQYF
TRBV15,.,TRBJ2-1,CATSRVGQRYIHEQFF
TRBV14,.,TRBJ2-7,CASSQGGSYEQYF
TRBV11-2,TRBD1,TRBJ1-2,CAREGTGGDYGYTF
TRBV18,.,TRBJ1-5,CASSPPGSAGNSNQPQHF
TRBV5-1,.,TRBJ2-2,CASSLASYSTGELFF
TRBV30,TRBD2,TRBJ2-1,CAWSVSGGLSYNEQFF
TRBV7-9,TRBD1,TRBJ2-7,CASSLEGQLNYEQYF
TRBV7-9,TRBD2,TRBJ2-7,CASRIGLAGGGYEQYF
TRBV7-9,.,TRBJ2-2,CASSFGGLNTGELFF